This TCR beta chain was captured by sequencing in a study of blood T cell repertoires in COVID-19. Study as a whole: COVID-19 samples from acute and convalescent phases originated in the United States, Italy and Spain. The analysed material was cDNA or gDNA that came from T cells, B-cell-depleted T cells, or PBMCs.

Profiled with immunoSEQ multiplex PCR; TCRdb holds only in-frame clones, not every one. The sample consists of about 170,000 clones, about 88% of them appearing once. Germline CDR1 SGHKS, CDR2 YYEKEE (reference sequence). The CDR3 extends over 13 amino acids. V lost 1 base to trimming and J lost 3 bases, with 7 bases between them. The origin of this receptor is a woman of 80 years or more in a cohort sampled during active or convalescent COVID-19. The genes are TRBV5-5 and TRBJ1-2; possible D gene TRBD1, 5 bases. Source material: peripheral blood. The DNA for the CDR3 is TGTGCCAGCAGCTTGCTCAGGGACTATGGCTACACCTTC. It is translated as CASSLLRDYGYTF.